These 14 T cell receptor beta chains came from one sample sequenced in a study of T-cell reconstitution after alpha-beta-depleted transplantation in children. This sample's TCRbeta library carried unique molecular identifier barcodes. TCRdb re-analysed the PCR reads in MiXCR, keeping a single row per CDR3 protein. The sample includes around 5,000 distinct CDR3 sequences, about 26% of them seen just once. The sequences come from PBMCs, mostly from graft donor cells, collected 60 days after TCRalphabeta/CD19-depleted stem cell transplant. These receptors were obtained from a male patient between 2 and 10 years old who had a stem cell transplant for acute lymphoblastic leukemia, so the T cells may come from the graft donor.

In this sample, this clonotype turned up many times. The chain has TRBV27 and TRBJ2-5; the match to TRBD2 covers 16 bases. The CDR3 consists of 15 residues. Germline-derived CDR1 and CDR2 are MNHEY and SMNVEV (reference sequence). After removal of 6 bases from V and 5 bases from J, the junction contained 3 bases not matched to a gene. The chain's CDR3 is CASRGLAGGEETQYF. CDR3 nucleotides: TGTGCCAGCAGGGGACTAGCGGGAGGGGAGGAGACCCAGTACTTC.

This clonotype was counted many times. The V call is TRBV6-1, the J call TRBJ2-7, with D unresolved. Between the trimmed V and J ends, which lost 6 bases and 0 bases, there was a span of 12 bases. CDR3 length: 14 residues. CDR1 is MNHNS and CDR2 is SASEGT in the germline V gene. The CDR3 loop is CASRGWQSSYEQYF. CDR3 coding DNA: TGTGCCAGCAGGGGGTGGCAGAGCTCCTACGAGCAGTACTTC.

This chain uses TRBV12-3 or TRBV12-4 with TRBJ2-1; 7 nucleotides match TRBD1. This CDR3 has 17 residues. J was trimmed by 6 bases and V by 1 base; bases with no gene match: 12. Here the CDR3 DNA reads TGTGCCAGCAGTTTAGGACTTGGGCAGTCAGGGGGCAATGAGCAGTTCTTC. Amino acid sequence: CASSLGLGQSGGNEQFF.

This clonotype rates as large. The V and J genes are TRBV10-3 and TRBJ2-1; D is undetermined. CDR1 is ENHRY and CDR2 is SYGVKD in the germline V gene. Deletions cut 4 bases from V and 5 bases from J, with 9 bases between. The CDR3 is 13 residues long. The CDR3 loop is CAISGYKNNEQFF. The CDR3 bases are TGTGCCATCAGTGGATATAAAAACAATGAGCAGTTCTTC.

The chain carries TRBV2 and TRBJ2-1; D is ambiguous. V lost 6 bases and J lost 2, with 8 bases in between. The CDR3 runs 13 residues. Germline V gene sequence: CDR1 SNHLY, CDR2 FYNNEI. CDR3 DNA sequence: TGTGCCAGCAGCTCCGACACCTACAATGAGCAGTTCTTC. Its translation is CASSSDTYNEQFF.

The rearrangement joins TRBV6-5 to TRBJ2-5; D not resolved. Germline V gene sequence: CDR1 MNHEY, CDR2 SVGAGI. V lost 2 bases, J lost 5 bases, and 3 bases lay in between. CDR3 length: 11 residues. The CDR3 spells CASSYAETQYF. For the CDR3, the DNA is TGTGCCAGCAGTTACGCGGAGACCCAGTACTTC.

The V gene is TRBV7-9, the J gene TRBJ1-2; D might be TRBD1 (5 bases). Germline-derived CDR1 and CDR2 are SEHNR and FQNEAQ (reference sequence). This CDR3 spans 14 amino acids. With 5 bases removed from V and 4 bases from J, the gap between germline ends came to 14 bases. The CDR3 DNA reads as TGTGCCAGCAGCCAATCGGACATCCGCTATGGCTACACCTTC. It is translated as CASSQSDIRYGYTF.

The genes are TRBV29-1 and TRBJ2-2, with D possibly TRBD1 on 5 matching bases. Germline CDR1 SQVTM, CDR2 ANQGSEA. Between the trimmed V and J ends, which lost 5 bases and 5 bases, there was a span of 9 bases. This CDR3 comprises 12 residues. In nucleotides, the CDR3 is TGCAGCGTTCGCAGGGAAACCGGGGAGCTGTTTTTT. This codes for CSVRRETGELFF.

This clonotype came up many times. The chain couples TRBV5-1 to TRBJ2-5; the match to TRBD2 covers 11 bases. The CDR3 runs 16 residues. The ends lost 1 base at V and 4 bases at J; junction bases unmatched: 6. CDR1 is SGHRS, CDR2 YFSETQ, per germline. CDR3 protein: CASSLRRTSGRETQYF. DNA for the CDR3: TGCGCCAGCAGCTTGCGCCGGACTAGCGGGCGAGAGACCCAGTACTTC.

This clonotype was recorded at least ten times. V is TRBV9 and J is TRBJ2-3; TRBD2 agrees at 8 bases. The V segment lost 3 bases and the J segment 6 bases; nucleotides outside the gene matches: 12. CDR3 length equals 16 residues. Germline V gene lookup returns CDR1 SGDLS and CDR2 YYNGEE. CDR3 sequence: CASSASSGWGGDTQYF. The CDR3 nucleotides are TGTGCCAGCAGCGCCTCTAGCGGGTGGGGTGGGGATACGCAGTATTTT.

This clonotype was counted at least ten times. One end of the junction fails to match germline, which may point to a read error. V usage is TRBV7-7 and J usage is TRBJ2-5; a weak D match, TRBD1 (6 bases). The germline CDR1 and CDR2 sequences are SSHAT and FNYEAQ (reference sequence). CDR3 length equals 18 residues. The DNA for the CDR3 is TGTGCTAGCAGCTTAAGCGCCCCCAGGGGATCGTACCAAGAGACCCAGTACTTC. This codes for CASSLSAPRGSYQETQYF.

At least ten counts were recorded for this clonotype. This chain joins TRBV11-2 and TRBJ2-1; D possibly matches TRBD1 or TRBD2 (6 bases each). Per germline, CDR1 SGHAT and CDR2 FQNNGV. V was shortened by 2 bases and J by 4 bases, with 9 bases between the two germline ends. The CDR3 length is 14 residues. The CDR3 DNA follows: TGTGCCAGCAGCTTATGGAGGGGGTACAATGAGCAGTTCTTC. Translation: CASSLWRGYNEQFF.

By frequency in the sample, this clonotype is medium-sized. This chain links TRBV3-1 with TRBJ2-2; a possible D gene is TRBD2 (5 bases). The germline CDR1 and CDR2 sequences are LGHDT and YNNKEL (reference sequence). CDR3 size: 15 residues. V lost 0 bases and J lost 8, with 13 bases in between. The CDR3 sequence: CASSQEYLRGGELFF. Here the CDR3 DNA reads TGTGCCAGCAGCCAAGAATATCTTAGAGGGGGGGAGCTGTTTTTT.

The sample holds many counts of this clonotype. The chain is built from TRBV7-2 and TRBJ2-7; 12 bases fit TRBD2. CDR3 size: 14 residues. Germline V gene sequence: CDR1 SGHTA, CDR2 FQGNSA. Trimming took 6 bases from V and 5 from J; bases not matched to a gene: 5. The CDR3 bases are TGTGCCAGCAGTCTAGCGGGAGGGGCCAACGAGCAGTACTTC. Translated, it gives CASSLAGGANEQYF.